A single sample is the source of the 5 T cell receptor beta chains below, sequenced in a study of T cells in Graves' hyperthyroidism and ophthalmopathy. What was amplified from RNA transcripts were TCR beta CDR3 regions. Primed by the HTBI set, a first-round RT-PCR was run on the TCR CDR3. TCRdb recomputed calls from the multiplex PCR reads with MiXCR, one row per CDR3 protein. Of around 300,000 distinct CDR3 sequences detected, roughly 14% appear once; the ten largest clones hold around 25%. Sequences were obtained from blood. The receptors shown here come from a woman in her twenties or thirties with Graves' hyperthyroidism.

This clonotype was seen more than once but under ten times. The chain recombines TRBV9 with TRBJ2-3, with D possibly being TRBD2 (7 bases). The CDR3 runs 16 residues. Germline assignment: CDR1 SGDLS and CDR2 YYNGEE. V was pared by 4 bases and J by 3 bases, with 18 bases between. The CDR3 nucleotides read TGTGCCAGCAGCCCCCGCGTAGGGGGGGTGACAGATACGCAGTATTTT. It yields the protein CASSPRVGGVTDTQYF.

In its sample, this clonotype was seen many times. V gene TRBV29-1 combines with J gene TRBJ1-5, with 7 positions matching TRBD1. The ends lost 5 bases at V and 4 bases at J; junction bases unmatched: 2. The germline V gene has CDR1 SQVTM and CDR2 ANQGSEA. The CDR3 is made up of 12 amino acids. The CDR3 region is CSVQQGNQPQHF. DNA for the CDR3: TGCAGCGTTCAACAGGGGAATCAGCCCCAGCATTTT.

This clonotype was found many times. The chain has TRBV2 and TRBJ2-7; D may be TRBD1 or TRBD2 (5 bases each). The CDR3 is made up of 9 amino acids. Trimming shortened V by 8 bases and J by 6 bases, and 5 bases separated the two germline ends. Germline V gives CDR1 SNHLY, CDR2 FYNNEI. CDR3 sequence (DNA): TGTGCCAGCGGGGGCGAGCAGTACTTC. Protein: CASGGEQYF.

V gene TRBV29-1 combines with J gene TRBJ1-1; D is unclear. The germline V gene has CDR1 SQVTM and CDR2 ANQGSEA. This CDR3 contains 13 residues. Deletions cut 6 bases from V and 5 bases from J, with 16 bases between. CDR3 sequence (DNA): TGCAGCGTATACAGTGGCGCGTTGACTGAAGCTTTCTTT. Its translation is CSVYSGALTEAFF.

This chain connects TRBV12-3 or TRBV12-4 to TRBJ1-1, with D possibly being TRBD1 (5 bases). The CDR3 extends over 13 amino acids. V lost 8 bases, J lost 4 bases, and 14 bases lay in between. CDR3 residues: CASFPGSATEAFF. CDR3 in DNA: TGTGCCAGCTTTCCAGGGTCGGCCACTGAAGCTTTCTTT.